Listed here is a single T cell receptor beta chain. These data come from a study of shared clonotypes between healthy human individuals. Background on the study: Each donor had three CD4 naive, three CD4 memory, two CD8 naive and one CD8 memory plate.

The CDR3 is made up of 13 amino acids. The germline V gene encodes CDR1 SGHNT and CDR2 YYREEE (reference sequence). V was shortened by 4 bases and J by 4 bases, with 12 bases between the two germline ends. Here immunoSEQ multiplex PCR was the method, and the copy in TCRdb shows in-frame clones only, minus some. The sample has approximately 590,000 clones; just under 97% are singletons. CD8 cells classed as naive were CD45RO-negative and positively selected for CCR7, excluding terminally differentiated effector memory CD45RA+ cells. The rearrangement joins TRBV5-4 to TRBJ2-7; a weak D match, TRBD2 (6 bases). The specimen was naive CD8+ T cells sorted from blood. The receptor was isolated from a woman in her 30s in good health. CDR3 in amino acids: CASSDGSGYEQYF. CDR3 DNA: TGTGCCAGCAGCGACGGGAGCGGGTACGAGCAGTACTTC. Full variable domain (outside the CDR3, taken from reference TRBV5-4 and TRBJ2-7): ETGVTQSPTHLIKTRGQQVTLRCSSQSGHNTVSWYQQALGQGPQFIFQYYREEENGRGNFPPRFSGLQFPNYSSELNVNALELDDSALYLCASSDGSGYEQYFGPGTRLTVT.